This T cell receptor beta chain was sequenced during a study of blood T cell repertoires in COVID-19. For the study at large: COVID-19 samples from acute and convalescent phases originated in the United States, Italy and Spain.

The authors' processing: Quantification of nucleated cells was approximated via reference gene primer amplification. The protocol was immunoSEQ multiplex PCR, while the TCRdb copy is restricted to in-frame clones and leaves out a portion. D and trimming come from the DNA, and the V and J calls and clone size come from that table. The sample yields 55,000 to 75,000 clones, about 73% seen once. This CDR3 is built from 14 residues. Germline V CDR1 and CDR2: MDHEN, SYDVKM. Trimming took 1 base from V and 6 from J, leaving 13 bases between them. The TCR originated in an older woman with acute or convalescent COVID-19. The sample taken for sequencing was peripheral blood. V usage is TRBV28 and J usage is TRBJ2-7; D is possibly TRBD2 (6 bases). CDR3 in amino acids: CASSLSSDSSEQYF. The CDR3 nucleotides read TGTGCCAGCAGTTTATCTAGCGACTCGAGCGAGCAGTACTTC.